A selection of T cell receptor beta chains follows, all from one sample in a study of CD8+ T cells in alopecia areata. The protocol was immunoSEQ multiplex PCR, while the TCRdb copy is restricted to in-frame clones and leaves out a portion. In the table there are around 170,000 clones, 51% of which are singletons. The sequencing used CD8+ T cells sorted from blood, collected around week 52, from a patient treated with tofacitinib. Receptor source: a human donor with alopecia areata. Both conserved end residues are part of each CDR3. Each record gives: clone size, V gene, D gene, J gene, CDR3 DNA, CDR3 protein. A D gene is named only where the DNA matches it firmly. The listing skips clone size in some rows; elsewhere it reads once, few, many or a size class.

>-|TRBV23-1|TRBD2|TRBJ2-1
TGCGCCAGCCGGCGGGCTCCAGCGGGGGGGCCTGACAATGAGCAGTTCTTC
CASRRAPAGGPDNEQFF
>once|TRBV9|-|TRBJ2-2
TGTGCCAGTTCTAGGGCCGGCGGGGAGCTGTTTTTT
CASSRAGGELFF
>-|TRBV19|-|TRBJ2-5
TGTGCCAGTAGTATAACCACAGACCAAGAGACCCAGTACTTC
CASSITTDQETQYF
>-|TRBV18|TRBD1|TRBJ1-2
TGTGCCAGCTCACCACCGAAGGGGGCCCTTAACTATGGCTACACCTTC
CASSPPKGALNYGYTF
>-|TRBV30|-|TRBJ1-1
TGTGCCTGGAGTGTTTGGGGAAACACTGAAGCTTTCTTT
CAWSVWGNTEAFF
>-|TRBV25-1|-|TRBJ1-6
TGTGCCAGTGACGGGACACCTAATTCACCCCTCCACTTT
CASDGTPNSPLHF
>-|TRBV10-3|-|TRBJ1-2
TGTGCCATCAGTTTAGGGCGGGAAACTAACTATGGCTACACCTTC
CAISLGRETNYGYTF
>few|TRBV29-1|-|TRBJ1-2
TGCAGCGTTGAAGATCTGGGGGGAGGAGTCTATGGCTACACCTTC
CSVEDLGGGVYGYTF
>few|TRBV10-3|-|TRBJ2-2
TGTGCCATCAGTGATTGGGGCGACACCGGGGAGCTGTTTTTT
CAISDWGDTGELFF
>-|TRBV2|-|TRBJ2-7
TGTGCCAGCAGTGCAACGGAGAGCTCCTACGAGCAGTACTTC
CASSATESSYEQYF
>-|TRBV6-5|-|TRBJ1-1
TGTGCCAGCAGCTACGTGGAAAGCACTGAAGCTTTCTTT
CASSYVESTEAFF
>-|TRBV7-9|-|TRBJ2-1
TGTGCCAGCAGCTTAGGGGGTTTCCCATTGGTGCAGTTCTTC
CASSLGGFPLVQFF
>few|TRBV7-9|-|TRBJ2-1
TGTGCCAGCAGCTTAACCTACAATGAGCAGTTCTTC
CASSLTYNEQFF
>-|TRBV29-1|-|TRBJ1-1
TGCAGCGCCATAGGGACAACCTTGGAAGCTTTCTTT
CSAIGTTLEAFF
>-|TRBV15|-|TRBJ1-4
TGTGCCACCAGCCGAGGCGGGGTAACTAATGAAAAACTGTTTTTT
CATSRGGVTNEKLFF
>few|TRBV6-6|-|TRBJ2-4
TGTGCCAGCAGTTCAGGGGTAACCAAAAACATTCAGTACTTC
CASSSGVTKNIQYF
>-|TRBV2|-|TRBJ1-1
TGTGCCAGCAGTGAAGCGGGGGGTCACCCCACTGAAGCTTTCTTT
CASSEAGGHPTEAFF
>-|TRBV7-9|-|TRBJ2-3
TGTGCCAGCAGCTTAGTGGCTGGTTCTAGCACAGATACGCAGTATTTT
CASSLVAGSSTDTQYF
>-|TRBV6-5|-|TRBJ2-1
TGTGCCAGCAGTTACAATGGGCAGGGGCCCAATGAGCAGTTCTTC
CASSYNGQGPNEQFF
>few|TRBV11-2|TRBD1|TRBJ2-7
TGTGCCAGCAGCGTCGGGACAGGGTCCCACGAGCAGTACTTC
CASSVGTGSHEQYF
>once|TRBV11-2|-|TRBJ2-2
TGTGCCAGCAGCCCATACGACACCGGGGAGCTGTTTTTT
CASSPYDTGELFF
>-|TRBV29-1|TRBD1|TRBJ2-3
TGCAGCGTTGAAGCCCTGACAGGGGTTAGCACAGATACGCAGTATTTT
CSVEALTGVSTDTQYF
>many|TRBV6-1|-|TRBJ2-7
TGTGCCAGCAGTGAACTAGTCGAGCAGTACTTC
CASSELVEQYF
>-|TRBV27|-|TRBJ1-5
TGTGCCAGCAGTTCCCGGGGACTGGGACAGCCCCAGCATTTT
CASSSRGLGQPQHF
>-|TRBV5-1|-|TRBJ2-3
TGCGCCAGCAGGGTCAGCACAGATACGCAGTATTTT
CASRVSTDTQYF
>-|TRBV30|-|TRBJ2-7
TGTGCCTGGAGTGGGCAGGGGTACGAGCAGTACTTC
CAWSGQGYEQYF
>few|TRBV29-1|-|TRBJ2-7
TGCAGCGCCATGGGGGACGACGAGCAGTACTTC
CSAMGDDEQYF
>-|TRBV5-1|TRBD1|TRBJ1-2
TGCGCCAGCAGCTTACATAGGACAGGGGACGGCTACACCTTC
CASSLHRTGDGYTF
>-|TRBV10-3|-|TRBJ1-1
TGTGCCATCAGTTCAGGGAGGATGATTTGGACTGAAGCTTTCTTT
CAISSGRMIWTEAFF
>-|TRBV6-6|-|TRBJ1-6
TGTGCCAGCACTCGGGCAGATAATTCACCCCTCCACTTT
CASTRADNSPLHF
>once|TRBV27|-|TRBJ1-6
TGTGCCAGCAGTTTGAACAGGGAGGCTTCACCCCTCCACTTT
CASSLNREASPLHF
>-|TRBV29-1|-|TRBJ1-4
TGCAGCGTTGCGGCAGGGCCTAATGAAAAACTGTTTTTT
CSVAAGPNEKLFF
>-|TRBV29-1|-|TRBJ2-1
TGCAGCGTTGAGGGGGATGAGCAGTTCTTC
CSVEGDEQFF
>-|TRBV27|-|TRBJ2-1
TGTGCCAGCAGTGACTCCTACAATGAGCAGTTCTTC
CASSDSYNEQFF
>-|TRBV19|-|TRBJ1-6
TGTGCCAGTAGTATTTCCTCGGCCGACGGACCAGTTAATTCACCCCTCCACTTT
CASSISSADGPVNSPLHF
>-|TRBV30|-|TRBJ2-7
TGTGCCTGGGGGACTTTGACCTACGAGCAGTACTTC
CAWGTLTYEQYF
>-|TRBV6-5|-|TRBJ1-2
TGTGCCAGCAGTTACTCGATCCTGGTTGGCTACACCTTC
CASSYSILVGYTF
>few|TRBV10-3|-|TRBJ2-7
TGTGCCATCAGTGCAGCGAGCCCCTCCTACGAGCAGTACTTC
CAISAASPSYEQYF
>-|TRBV13|-|TRBJ2-2
TGTGCCAGCAGCTCCTGGGACTTTACCGGGGAGCTGTTTTTT
CASSSWDFTGELFF
>-|TRBV27|-|TRBJ2-2
TGTGCCAGCAGTTCGCCGATCCTCCAGGGTACCGGGGAGCTGTTTTTT
CASSSPILQGTGELFF
>-|TRBV2|TRBD1|TRBJ1-5
TGTGCCAGCAGTGATCGGGACAGGGGCAATCAGCCCCAGCATTTT
CASSDRDRGNQPQHF
>-|TRBV9|TRBD2|TRBJ2-1
TGTGCCAGCAGCCTCAGGCCTAGGACTAGCGGGGACAATGAGCAGTTCTTC
CASSLRPRTSGDNEQFF
>few|TRBV5-6|-|TRBJ1-5
TGTGCCAGCAGCTTGGCTGGCCAGGTCCAGCCCCAGCATTTT
CASSLAGQVQPQHF
>-|TRBV9|-|TRBJ2-3
TGTGCCAGCAGCGTAGCCGGAGATACGCAGTATTTT
CASSVAGDTQYF
>-|TRBV6-5|-|TRBJ1-2
TGTGCCAGCAATGGGGGCGCCCCTTATGGCTACACCTTC
CASNGGAPYGYTF
>-|TRBV10-3|-|TRBJ2-1
TGTGCCACCCTATTATCGGCAGCGACCTACAATGAGCAGTTCTTC
CATLLSAATYNEQFF